This T cell receptor (beta chain) was captured in a study of control samples from healthy donors and cancer patients. The CDR3 is 14 residues long. CDR1 is KGHSH, CDR2 LQKENI, per germline. V lost 9 bases to trimming and J lost 2 bases; unmatched junction nucleotides: 6. Assay: immunoSEQ multiplex PCR; the TCRdb copy retains only in-frame clones and omits some. The table lists approximately 72,000 clones, about 91% of them singletons, with 7.2% in the top ten. The sequencing input was blood. The clonotype was recovered from a man in his fifties or sixties in good health. The chain couples TRBV18 to TRBJ2-7; 11 nucleotides agree with TRBD1. The CDR3 coding sequence is TGTGCCAGTTCCCCGGGACAGGGGGCCTACGAGCAGTACTTC. It codes for CASSPGQGAYEQYF.